This T cell receptor beta chain came from a study of T cells expressing NK-cell markers. Study summary: The study sequenced eight donors, seven HCMV-seropositive and one seronegative.

Study results and caveats: Nothing established the HCMV specificity of expanded NKG2C+ T cell clones.

This CDR3 spans 16 amino acids. Germline lookup yields CDR1 SEHNR and CDR2 FQNEAQ (reference sequence). As concerns this clonotype: The antigen remains undetermined.

From its re-call of the 5' RACE reads, TCRdb lists each CDR3 protein once, without DNA. With 300,000 to 450,000 distinct CDR3 sequences in the sample, the ten largest clones hold under 6.5%. The clonotype originates from a man aged 18-75 years in good health. Sequencing input: blood T cells: a sorted CD56 or NKG2C T cell subset, CD4+ or CD8+ T cells, or bulk PBMC T cells (not recorded which). The chain is built from TRBV7-9 and TRBJ2-2; the D call of TRBD2 rests on TCRdb alone, since no DNA is present to check it. The CDR3 reads CASSHIGGQNTGELFF.